This entry lists 14 T cell receptor beta chains sequenced from one sample in a study of cytomegalovirus exposure and HLA in healthy donors. PCR was performed using 60 Vbeta and 13 Jbeta primers. Data came from immunoSEQ multiplex PCR; TCRdb stores just in-frame clones and leaves some out. Of around 140,000 clones in the sample, 66% were seen once. The sample consisted of PBMCs. All receptors come from a woman aged 60-70 years in good health and CMV-seronegative.

The gene calls are TRBV11-2 and TRBJ1-3; tentative D call: TRBD1 (6 bases). Germline CDR1 reads SGHAT; CDR2 reads FQNNGV. V lost 1 base and J lost 0, with 19 bases in between. The length of the CDR3 is 19 residues. The CDR3 DNA sequence: TGTGCCAGCAGCTTAGTCGGGGCGGCAGGGGCCTTCTCTGGAAACACCATATATTTT. Translating gives CASSLVGAAGAFSGNTIYF.

V is TRBV4-1 and J is TRBJ2-7; 8 bases agree with TRBD1. V trimming: 0 bases; J trimming: 9 bases; junction bases outside the gene matches: 10. Germline values: CDR1 MGHRA, CDR2 YSYEKL. The CDR3 has 15 residues. The CDR3 DNA is TGCGCCAGCAGCCAAGATCGGCAGGGGGCGAGGGGGCAGTACTTC. Protein: CASSQDRQGARGQYF.

The chain links TRBV7-2 to TRBJ2-7; TRBD1 matches at 11 bases. The trim removed 5 bases at V and 5 bases at J, leaving 14 bases unmatched. Germline V gene data show CDR1 as SGHTA and CDR2 as FQGNSA. This CDR3 region has 17 residues. DNA for the CDR3: TGTGCCAGCAGCGCAGGGTATTCGGGACAGGGGGTTCACGAGCAGTACTTC. The encoded protein is CASSAGYSGQGVHEQYF.

The J gene is TRBJ2-3, the V gene TRBV5-1, with 9 positions matching TRBD1. J gave up 2 bases and V 4 bases, and 8 bases lay outside the gene matches. CDR3 size: 16 residues. CDR1 SGHRS and CDR2 YFSETQ come from the germline V gene. The CDR3 loop reads CASSQDRGPPTDTQYF. CDR3 nucleotide sequence: TGCGCCAGCAGCCAGGACAGGGGCCCGCCCACAGATACGCAGTATTTT.

The chain combines TRBV9 with TRBJ2-1; 7 bases are a match to TRBD2. The CDR3 is made up of 17 amino acids. The V gene end was trimmed by 0 bases and the J gene end by 0 bases; junction bases not matched to a gene: 6. Germline CDR1 SGDLS, CDR2 YYNGEE. As DNA, the CDR3 is TGTGCCAGCAGCGTAGTAGCTAGCGGTAGCTCCTACAATGAGCAGTTCTTC. Translation: CASSVVASGSSYNEQFF.

The chain links TRBV18 to TRBJ1-2; perhaps TRBD1 as D (6 bases). CDR3 length equals 17 residues. The V and J ends lost 0 bases and 3 bases respectively, with 17 bases between them. Germline loops: CDR1 KGHSH, CDR2 LQKENI. The CDR3 region has the DNA TGTGCCAGCTCACCACCGGGCCCAGGGGTCCAAGACTATGGCTACACCTTC. This gives the protein CASSPPGPGVQDYGYTF.

V usage is TRBV19 and J usage is TRBJ2-6, with a weak D call TRBD1 (6 bases). The germline CDR1 and CDR2 sequences are LNHDA and SQIVND (reference sequence). The CDR3 is 12 residues long. CDR3 amino acids: CRTDSGANVLTF. CDR3 DNA sequence: TGTAGGACAGACTCTGGGGCCAACGTCCTGACTTTC. The entire variable domain, with the rest obtained from reference TRBV19 and TRBJ2-6, is as follows: DGGITQSPKYLFRKEGQNVTLSCEQNLNHDAMYWYRQDPGQGLRLIYYSQIVNDFQKGDIAEGYSVSREKKESFPLTVTSAQKNPTAFYLCRTDSGANVLTFGAGSRLTVL.

This clone has a handful of counts. The chain employs TRBV4-1 and TRBJ1-3, with 9 bases aligning to TRBD1. Germline values: CDR1 MGHRA, CDR2 YSYEKL. J lost 1 base, V lost 4 bases, and 8 bases had no gene match. The CDR3 covers 17 residues. CDR3 nucleotides: TGCGCCAGCAGCCGAGACCCCGGACAGGGGTCTGGAAACACCATATATTTT. Its protein product is CASSRDPGQGSGNTIYF.

J is TRBJ2-5 and V is TRBV2; 7 nucleotides align to TRBD2. CDR1 and CDR2 (germline): SNHLY, FYNNEI. The CDR3 has 13 residues. After removal of 4 bases from V and 2 bases from J, the junction contained 1 base not matched to a gene. The CDR3 loop reads CASSGGGQETQYF. In DNA form, the CDR3 reads TGTGCCAGCAGTGGGGGGGGACAAGAGACCCAGTACTTC.

This chain links TRBV5-1 with TRBJ2-6; TRBD2 agrees at 8 bases. V was clipped by 0 bases and J by 0 bases; unmatched bases: 5. CDR1 is SGHRS and CDR2 is YFSETQ in the germline V gene. The CDR3 spans 18 residues. CDR3 in amino acids: CASSLVASGHSGANVLTF. Written as DNA, the CDR3 is TGCGCCAGCAGCTTGGTGGCTAGCGGGCACTCTGGGGCCAACGTCCTGACTTTC.

The rearrangement uses TRBV6-6 and TRBJ2-7; 8 positions agree with TRBD2. V was clipped by 4 bases and J by 4 bases; unmatched bases: 12. Germline CDR1 is MNHNY and CDR2 is SVGAGI (reference sequence). The CDR3 consists of 16 residues. This CDR3 reads CASSSGGSGGLYEQYF. DNA for the CDR3: TGTGCCAGCAGTTCCGGCGGAAGCGGGGGTCTTTACGAGCAGTACTTC.

The rearrangement joins TRBV19 to TRBJ1-3; the D is unclear. CDR3 length equals 15 residues. The germline CDR1 and CDR2 sequences are LNHDA and SQIVND (reference sequence). V lost 4 bases, J lost 0 bases, and 10 bases lay in between. CDR3 DNA sequence: TGTGCCAGTAGTACGTCCTCCAGCTCTGGAAACACCATATATTTT. It translates to CASSTSSSSGNTIYF.

The J gene is TRBJ1-5, the V gene TRBV19, with TRBD1 identical over 10 bases. Germline CDR1 is LNHDA and CDR2 is SQIVND (reference sequence). This CDR3 has 14 residues. The V segment lost 5 bases and the J segment 4 bases; nucleotides outside the gene matches: 2. This CDR3 is CASSLGQGNQPQHF. In DNA, the CDR3 is TGTGCCAGTAGTTTGGGACAGGGGAATCAGCCCCAGCATTTT.

In this sample, this clone turned up once. The chain joins TRBV18 to TRBJ1-2; D not resolved. Trimming cost V 4 bases and J 3 bases, with 6 bases left between them. In germline, CDR1 is KGHSH, CDR2 LQKENI. This CDR3 contains 12 residues. The CDR3, as DNA: TGTGCCAGCTCACTGGCAGACTATGGCTACACCTTC. This translates into CASSLADYGYTF.